These 17 T cell receptor beta chains share one sample of origin, sequenced in a study of regulatory T cells in long-lasting Graves disease. TCR beta libraries were built with iRepertoire HTBI primers and Arm-PCR of CDR3 regions. Each CDR3 protein is one row after TCRdb ran MiXCR on the multiplex PCR reads. The sample yields 350,000 to 500,000 distinct CDR3 sequences, roughly a fifth seen once. Indicated time point: persistent/refractory GD, antithyroid drugs over 5 years with positive TRAb. Preparation of the TCR library used RNA extracted from PBMCs. Sequenced material: peripheral blood mononuclear cells (PBMCs), taken when the disease was refractory, from a patient treated with antithyroid drugs. The receptors here all came from a female donor with Graves disease.

This chain uses TRBV20-1 with TRBJ2-7, with 12 bases matching TRBD2. Germline V gives CDR1 DFQATT, CDR2 SNEGSKA (reference sequence). V gave up 0 bases and J gave up 5 bases; unmatched junction bases: 17. The CDR3 runs 19 residues. The CDR3 DNA follows: TGCAGTGCTAGAGATCAAGAGTGGCTAGCGGGAGGGCCGGTGGACGAGCAGTACTTC. Encoded protein: CSARDQEWLAGGPVDEQYF.

This chain uses TRBV20-1 with TRBJ1-1; D unclear. CDR3 length: 12 amino acids. Germline values: CDR1 DFQATT, CDR2 SNEGSKA (reference sequence). The ends were cut back, 2 bases at V and 4 bases at J, with 8 bases in the middle. The CDR3 region has the DNA TGCAGTGCTAGAAAGGGATCCACTGAAGCTTTCTTT. Encoded protein: CSARKGSTEAFF.

This clonotype has at least ten counts. This chain joins TRBV28 and TRBJ1-5; D not resolved. The CDR3 contains 14 residues. CDR1 and CDR2 (germline): MDHEN, SYDVKM. V was pared by 5 bases and J by 9 bases, with 17 bases between. CDR3 nucleotide sequence: TGTGCCAGCAGTCTAACAGTTTCCATGGGGCCCCAGCATTTT. Encoded protein: CASSLTVSMGPQHF.

The V call is TRBV12-3 or TRBV12-4, the J call TRBJ2-7; D uncertain. The CDR3 sequence is 15 residues long. Trimming removed 6 bases at V and 1 base at J, with 16 bases between. CDR3 amino acids: CASSLPPGRSYEQYF. The CDR3 DNA reads as TGTGCCAGCAGCCTACCCCCGGGCCGATCCTACGAGCAGTACTTC.

The CDR3 sequence is CASSQDLVGPTEAFF. In nucleotides, the CDR3 is TGTGCCAGCAGCCAAGATCTTGTAGGGCCTACTGAAGCTTTCTTT. This sequence joins TRBV3-1 and TRBJ1-1, with D unresolved. V was shortened by 0 bases and J by 5 bases, with 13 bases between the two germline ends. Per germline, CDR1 LGHDT and CDR2 YNNKEL (reference sequence). The CDR3 has 15 amino acids.

The chain uses TRBV7-8 and TRBJ1-3, with TRBD1 matching 9 bases. Germline CDR1 and CDR2: SGHVS and FQNEAQ. The CDR3 consists of 14 residues. The V and J ends lost 5 bases and 4 bases, in that order; junction bases with no gene match: 3. The CDR3 region has the DNA TGTGCCAGCAGCCCAGACAGGGGGGGAAACACCATATATTTT. It codes for CASSPDRGGNTIYF.

This clonotype was seen more than once but under ten times. The gene calls are TRBV2 and TRBJ2-2; possibly TRBD2 for D (7 bases). V was clipped by 2 bases and J by 2 bases, with 18 bases between them. CDR1 and CDR2 (germline): SNHLY, FYNNEI. The CDR3 is 18 amino acids. CDR3 in amino acids: CASSERGASGKNTGELFF. Written as DNA, the CDR3 is TGTGCCAGCAGTGAACGGGGGGCTAGCGGAAAAAACACCGGGGAGCTGTTTTTT.

Ten or more counts support this clonotype. The V gene is TRBV5-6, the J gene TRBJ2-2, with D possibly being TRBD1 or TRBD2 (7 bases each). This CDR3 spans 17 amino acids. The germline gives CDR1 SGHDT, CDR2 YYEEEE. V was pared by 4 bases and J by 1 base, with 17 bases between. The CDR3 bases are TGTGCCAGCAGCGGGCAGGGGGGGAGCAAGAACACCGGGGAGCTGTTTTTT. This gives the protein CASSGQGGSKNTGELFF.

This clonotype occurred many times. The chain carries TRBV7-9 and TRBJ1-2, with D maybe TRBD1 (6 bases). This CDR3 spans 15 amino acids. Trimming cost V 5 bases and J 4 bases, with 17 bases left between them. Germline CDR1 SEHNR, CDR2 FQNEAQ (reference sequence). CDR3 sequence reads: CASSTVRDTFYGYTF. The CDR3 nucleotides read TGTGCCAGCAGCACCGTCCGGGACACCTTCTATGGCTACACCTTC.

This clonotype was recorded many times. V and J are TRBV11-2 and TRBJ2-5; D is uncertain. Germline V gene data show CDR1 as SGHAT and CDR2 as FQNNGV. The length of the CDR3 is 13 residues. Trimming left V 9 bases short and J 5 bases short, with 16 bases between. In DNA form, the CDR3 reads TGTGCCAGTACGCCCGTCACACGTGAGACCCAGTACTTC. It specifies CASTPVTRETQYF.

J is TRBJ2-7 and V is TRBV5-6, with D perhaps TRBD1 or TRBD2 (5 bases each). The CDR3 runs 14 residues. V lost 5 bases, J lost 2 bases, and 14 bases lay in between. The germline gives CDR1 SGHDT, CDR2 YYEEEE. The CDR3 is CASSDVGGTYEQYF. The CDR3 DNA reads as TGTGCCAGCAGTGATGTTGGGGGAACCTACGAGCAGTACTTC.

This clonotype occurred many times. This sequence joins TRBV11-2 and TRBJ2-5; TRBD2 agrees at 12 bases. Germline CDR1 and CDR2: SGHAT and FQNNGV. V lost 0 bases and J lost 4; bases outside the gene matches: 12. This CDR3 region has 19 residues. For the CDR3, the DNA is TGTGCCAGCAGCTTAGATCCCAGGGGGACTAGCGGGTCTGGAGAGACCCAGTACTTC. It yields the protein CASSLDPRGTSGSGETQYF.

This clonotype appeared many times. The chain uses TRBV3-1 and TRBJ1-4, with D unclear. Germline V gene data show CDR1 as LGHDT and CDR2 as YNNKEL (reference sequence). The CDR3 length is 16 residues. The V end lost 4 bases, the J end lost 0 bases, and 12 bases lay between the germline ends. CDR3 nucleotides: TGTGCCAGCAGCCCTCCCATGGGAACAACTAATGAAAAACTGTTTTTT. This gives the protein CASSPPMGTTNEKLFF.

In the case of this clonotype: This clone may be a read error of a much larger clone one base away. The rearrangement joins TRBV6-1 to TRBJ2-7, with TRBD1 identical over 7 bases. Per germline, CDR1 MNHNS and CDR2 SASEGT. The CDR3 length is 16 residues. The CDR3 loop is CASRRTGNHETYEQHF. CDR3 DNA sequence: TGTGCCAGCAGGCGGACAGGCAACCATGAAACCTACGAGCAGCACTTC.

In its sample, this clonotype was seen a few times. The chain uses TRBV6-2 or TRBV6-3 and TRBJ2-7; possible D gene TRBD1, 6 bases. Germline values: CDR1 MNHEY, CDR2 SVGEGT. The CDR3 spans 14 residues. Trimming took 9 bases from V and 2 from J, leaving 17 bases between them. The CDR3 sequence: CASMETGWPYEQYF. CDR3 in DNA: TGTGCCAGTATGGAAACAGGGTGGCCCTACGAGCAGTACTTC.

In this sample, this clonotype turned up many times. Mismatch with germline at one junction end may stem from a read error. The genes are TRBV2 and TRBJ2-4, with D maybe TRBD2 (5 bases). The CDR3 consists of 16 residues. CDR1 and CDR2 from the germline V gene are SNHLY and FYNNEI. Here the CDR3 reads CASSRFTVLAENIQYF. The DNA for the CDR3 is TGTGCCAGCAGTCGTTTTACAGTCCTAGCCGAAAACATTCAGTACTTC. Using reference TRBV2 and TRBJ2-4 for the parts outside the CDR3, the full variable domain is EPEVTQTPSHQVTQMGQEVILRCVPISNHLYFYWYRQILGQKVEFLVSFYNNEISEKSEIFDDQFSVERPDGSNFTLKIRSTKLEDSAMYFCASSRFTVLAENIQYFGAGTRLSVL.

This clonotype came up a few times. This rearrangement joins TRBV20-1 to TRBJ2-7; TRBD2 aligns across 11 bases. V shed 2 bases, J shed 3 bases, and the junction held 6 bases outside the gene matches. CDR1 is DFQATT, CDR2 SNEGSKA, per germline (reference sequence). The CDR3 has 15 residues. CDR3 sequence reads: CSARPLAGGIYEQYF. The CDR3 DNA reads as TGCAGTGCTAGACCTCTAGCGGGAGGAATCTACGAGCAGTACTTC.